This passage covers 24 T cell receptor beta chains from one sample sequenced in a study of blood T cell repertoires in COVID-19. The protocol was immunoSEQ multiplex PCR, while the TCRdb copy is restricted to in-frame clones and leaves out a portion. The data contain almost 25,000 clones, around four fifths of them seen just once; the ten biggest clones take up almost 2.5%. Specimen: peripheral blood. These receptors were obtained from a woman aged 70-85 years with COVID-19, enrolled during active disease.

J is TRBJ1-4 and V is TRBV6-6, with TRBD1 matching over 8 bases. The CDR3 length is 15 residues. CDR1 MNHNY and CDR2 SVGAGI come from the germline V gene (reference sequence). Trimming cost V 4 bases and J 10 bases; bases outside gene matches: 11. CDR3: CASSSVDRGEAKLFF. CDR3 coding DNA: TGTGCCAGCAGTTCCGTCGACAGGGGAGAGGCAAAACTGTTTTTT.

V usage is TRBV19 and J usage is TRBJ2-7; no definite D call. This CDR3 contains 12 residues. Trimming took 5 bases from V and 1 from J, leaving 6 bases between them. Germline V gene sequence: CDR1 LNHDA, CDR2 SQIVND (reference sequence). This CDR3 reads CASSAESYEQYF. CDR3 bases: TGTGCCAGTAGTGCCGAGTCCTACGAGCAGTACTTC.

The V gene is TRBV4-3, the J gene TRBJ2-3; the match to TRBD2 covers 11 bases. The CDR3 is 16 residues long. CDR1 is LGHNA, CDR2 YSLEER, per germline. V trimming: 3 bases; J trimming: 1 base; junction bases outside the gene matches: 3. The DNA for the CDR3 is TGCGCCAGCAGCCAGTTGGGACTAGCGGGCACAGATACGCAGTATTTT. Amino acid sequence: CASSQLGLAGTDTQYF.

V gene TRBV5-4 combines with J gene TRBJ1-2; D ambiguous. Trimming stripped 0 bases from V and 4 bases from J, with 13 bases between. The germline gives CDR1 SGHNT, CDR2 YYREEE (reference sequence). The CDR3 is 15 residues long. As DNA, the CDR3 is TGTGCCAGCAGCTTGGGCCCGGGGTTTGTCTATGGCTACACCTTC. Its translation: CASSLGPGFVYGYTF.

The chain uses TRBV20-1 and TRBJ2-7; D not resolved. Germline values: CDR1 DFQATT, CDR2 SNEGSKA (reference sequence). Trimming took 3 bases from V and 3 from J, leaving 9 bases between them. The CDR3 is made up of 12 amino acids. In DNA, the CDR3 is TGCAGTGCTAGTCTCAGGCTCTACGAGCAGTACTTC. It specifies CSASLRLYEQYF.

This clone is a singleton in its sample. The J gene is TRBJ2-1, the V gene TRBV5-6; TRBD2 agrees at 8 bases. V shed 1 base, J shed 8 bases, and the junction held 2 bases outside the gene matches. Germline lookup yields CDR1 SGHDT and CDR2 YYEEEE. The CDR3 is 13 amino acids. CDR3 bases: TGTGCCAGCAGCTTGAGTAGCGGGGATGAGCAGTTCTTC. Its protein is CASSLSSGDEQFF.

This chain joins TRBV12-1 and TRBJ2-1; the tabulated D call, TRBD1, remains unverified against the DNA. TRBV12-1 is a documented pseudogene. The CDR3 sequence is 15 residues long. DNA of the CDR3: TGTGCCAGCAGCCCGTGGGACAGCCATAACAATGAGCAGTTCTTC. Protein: CASSPWDSHNNEQFF.

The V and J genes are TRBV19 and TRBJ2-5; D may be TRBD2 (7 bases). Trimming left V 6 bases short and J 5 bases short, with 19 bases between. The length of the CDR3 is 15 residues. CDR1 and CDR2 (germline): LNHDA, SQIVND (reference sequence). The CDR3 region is CASSGGPNLRETQYF. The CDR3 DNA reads TGTGCCAGTAGCGGGGGGCCTAACCTCCGGGAGACCCAGTACTTC.

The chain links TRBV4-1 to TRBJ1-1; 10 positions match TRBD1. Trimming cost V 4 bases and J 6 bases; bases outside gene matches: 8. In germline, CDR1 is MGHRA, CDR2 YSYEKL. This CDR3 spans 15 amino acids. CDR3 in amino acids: CASSRWGQGKPEAFF. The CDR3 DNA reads TGCGCCAGCAGCCGATGGGGACAGGGGAAACCTGAAGCTTTCTTT.

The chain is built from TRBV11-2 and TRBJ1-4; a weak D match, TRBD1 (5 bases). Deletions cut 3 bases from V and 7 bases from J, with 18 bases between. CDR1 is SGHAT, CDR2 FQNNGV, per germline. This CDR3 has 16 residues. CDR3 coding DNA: TGTGCCAGCAGCTTCGACCGGGCCTCCGGGGGTGAAAAACTGTTTTTT. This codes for CASSFDRASGGEKLFF. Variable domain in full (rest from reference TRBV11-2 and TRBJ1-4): EAGVAQSPRYKIIEKRQSVAFWCNPISGHATLYWYQQILGQGPKLLIQFQNNGVVDDSQLPKDRFSAERLKGVDSTLKIQPAKLEDSAVYLCASSFDRASGGEKLFFGSGTQLSVL.

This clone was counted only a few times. CDR3 coding DNA: TGTGCCAGCAGCAACACCTACGAGCAGTACTTC. Its protein product is CASSNTYEQYF. The chain carries TRBV11-2 and TRBJ2-7; D is uncertain. The V and J ends lost 5 bases and 2 bases respectively, with 4 bases between them. The CDR3 runs to 11 residues. Germline-derived CDR1 and CDR2 are SGHAT and FQNNGV.

The CDR3 region is CASSVSGRRGHTIYF. The CDR3 nucleotides are TGTGCCAGCAGCGTTTCTGGTCGCCGTGGGCACACCATATATTTT. The chain has TRBV9 and TRBJ1-3; D gene ambiguous. Germline CDR1 SGDLS, CDR2 YYNGEE. The germline V and J ends were trimmed by 2 bases and 8 bases, with 17 bases remaining between them. The CDR3 spans 15 residues.

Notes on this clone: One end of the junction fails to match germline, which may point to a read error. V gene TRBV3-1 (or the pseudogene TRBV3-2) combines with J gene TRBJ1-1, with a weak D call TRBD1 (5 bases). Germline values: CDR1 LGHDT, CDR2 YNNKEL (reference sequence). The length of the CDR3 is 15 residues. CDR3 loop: CASSPAGGVNTEAFF. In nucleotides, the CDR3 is TGTGCCAGCAGCCCTGCGGGAGGGGTGAATACTGAAGCTTTCTTT.

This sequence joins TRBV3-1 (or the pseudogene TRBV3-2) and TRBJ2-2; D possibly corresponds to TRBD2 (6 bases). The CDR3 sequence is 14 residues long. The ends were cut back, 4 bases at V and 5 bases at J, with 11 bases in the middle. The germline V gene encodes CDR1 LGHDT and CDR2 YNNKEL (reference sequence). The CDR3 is CASSPTRRTGELFF. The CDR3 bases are TGTGCCAGCAGCCCGACTAGAAGGACCGGGGAGCTGTTTTTT.

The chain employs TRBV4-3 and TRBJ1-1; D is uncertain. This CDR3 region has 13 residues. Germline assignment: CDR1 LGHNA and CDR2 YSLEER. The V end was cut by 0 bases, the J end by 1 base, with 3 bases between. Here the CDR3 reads CASSQDRNTEAFF. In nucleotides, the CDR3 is TGCGCCAGCAGCCAAGATCGGAACACTGAAGCTTTCTTT.

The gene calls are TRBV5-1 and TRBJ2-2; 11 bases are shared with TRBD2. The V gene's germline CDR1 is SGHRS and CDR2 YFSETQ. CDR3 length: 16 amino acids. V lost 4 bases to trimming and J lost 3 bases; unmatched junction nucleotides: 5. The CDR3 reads CASSTLAGGDTGELFF. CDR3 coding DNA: TGCGCCAGCAGCACTCTAGCGGGGGGTGACACCGGGGAGCTGTTTTTT.

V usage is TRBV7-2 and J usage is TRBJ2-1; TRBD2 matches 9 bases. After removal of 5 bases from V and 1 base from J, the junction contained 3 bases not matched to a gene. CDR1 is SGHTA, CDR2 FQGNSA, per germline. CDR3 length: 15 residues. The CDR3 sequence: CASSTGLASYNEQFF. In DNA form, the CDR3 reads TGTGCCAGCAGCACAGGACTAGCGTCCTACAATGAGCAGTTCTTC. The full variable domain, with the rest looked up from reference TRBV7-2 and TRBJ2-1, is GAGVSQSPSNKVTEKGKDVELRCDPISGHTALYWYRQSLGQGLEFLIYFQGNSAPDKSGLPSDRFSAERTGGSVSTLTIQRTQQEDSAVYLCASSTGLASYNEQFFGPGTRLTVL.

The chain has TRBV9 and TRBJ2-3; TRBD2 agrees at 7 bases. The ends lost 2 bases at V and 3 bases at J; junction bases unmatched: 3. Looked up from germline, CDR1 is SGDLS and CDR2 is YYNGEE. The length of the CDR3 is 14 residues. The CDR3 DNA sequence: TGTGCCAGCAGCGTCACTAGCGCGACAGATACGCAGTATTTT. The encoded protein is CASSVTSATDTQYF.

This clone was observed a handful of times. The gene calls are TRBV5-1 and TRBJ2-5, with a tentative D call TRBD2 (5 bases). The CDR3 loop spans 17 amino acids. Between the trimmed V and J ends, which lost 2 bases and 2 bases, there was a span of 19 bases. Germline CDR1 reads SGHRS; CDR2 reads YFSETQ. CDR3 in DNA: TGCGCCAGCAGCTTATCTGTCGGGGATGGTTGGCAAGAGACCCAGTACTTC. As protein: CASSLSVGDGWQETQYF.

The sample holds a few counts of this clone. CDR3 nucleotide sequence: TGTGCCAGCAGCGCCCGAGCAGGGGACGGGACTGAAGCTTTCTTT. Its protein is CASSARAGDGTEAFF. V gene TRBV9 combines with J gene TRBJ1-1; D is perhaps TRBD1 (6 bases). The CDR3 totals 15 residues. Germline V gene sequence: CDR1 SGDLS, CDR2 YYNGEE. The ends were cut back, 3 bases at V and 5 bases at J, with 17 bases in the middle.

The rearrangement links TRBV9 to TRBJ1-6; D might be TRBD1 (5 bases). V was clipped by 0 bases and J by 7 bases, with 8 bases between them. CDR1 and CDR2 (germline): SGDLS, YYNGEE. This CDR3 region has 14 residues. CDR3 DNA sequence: TGTGCCAGCAGCGTAGGCCCAGGGAATTCACCCCTCCACTTT. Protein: CASSVGPGNSPLHF. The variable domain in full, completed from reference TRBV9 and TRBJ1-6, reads DSGVTQTPKHLITATGQRVTLRCSPRSGDLSVYWYQQSLDQGLQFLIQYYNGEERAKGNILERFSAQQFPDLHSELNLSSLELGDSALYFCASSVGPGNSPLHFGNGTRLTVT.

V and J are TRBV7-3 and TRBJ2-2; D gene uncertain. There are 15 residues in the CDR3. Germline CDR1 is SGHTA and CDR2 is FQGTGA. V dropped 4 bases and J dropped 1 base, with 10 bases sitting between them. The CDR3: CASSSGSLNTGELFF. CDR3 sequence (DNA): TGTGCCAGCAGCTCCGGGTCACTGAACACCGGGGAGCTGTTTTTT.

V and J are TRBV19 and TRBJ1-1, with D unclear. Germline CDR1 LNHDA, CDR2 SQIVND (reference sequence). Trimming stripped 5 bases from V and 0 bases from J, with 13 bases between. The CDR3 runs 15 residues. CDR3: CASSPSYSMNTEAFF. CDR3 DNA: TGTGCCAGTAGTCCTTCGTACAGTATGAACACTGAAGCTTTCTTT. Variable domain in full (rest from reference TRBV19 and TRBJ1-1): DGGITQSPKYLFRKEGQNVTLSCEQNLNHDAMYWYRQDPGQGLRLIYYSQIVNDFQKGDIAEGYSVSREKKESFPLTVTSAQKNPTAFYLCASSPSYSMNTEAFFGQGTRLTVV.

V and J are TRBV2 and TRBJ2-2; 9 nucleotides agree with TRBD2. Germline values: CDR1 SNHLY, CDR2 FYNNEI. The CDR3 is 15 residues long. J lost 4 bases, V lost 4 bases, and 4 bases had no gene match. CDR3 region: CASSGGLAGTGELFF. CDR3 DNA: TGTGCCAGCAGTGGGGGACTAGCAGGCACCGGGGAGCTGTTTTTT.